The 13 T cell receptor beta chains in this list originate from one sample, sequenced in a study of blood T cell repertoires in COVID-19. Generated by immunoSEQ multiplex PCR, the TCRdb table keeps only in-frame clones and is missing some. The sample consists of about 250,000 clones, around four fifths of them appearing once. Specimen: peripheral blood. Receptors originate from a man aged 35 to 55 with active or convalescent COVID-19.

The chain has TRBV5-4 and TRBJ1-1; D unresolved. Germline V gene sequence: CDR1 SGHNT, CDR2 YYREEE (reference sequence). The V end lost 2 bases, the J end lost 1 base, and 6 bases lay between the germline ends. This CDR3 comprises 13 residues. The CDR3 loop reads CASSFGENTEAFF. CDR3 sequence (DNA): TGTGCCAGCAGCTTCGGAGAGAACACTGAAGCTTTCTTT. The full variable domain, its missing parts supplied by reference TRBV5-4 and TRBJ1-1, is ETGVTQSPTHLIKTRGQQVTLRCSSQSGHNTVSWYQQALGQGPQFIFQYYREEENGRGNFPPRFSGLQFPNYSSELNVNALELDDSALYLCASSFGENTEAFFGQGTRLTVV.

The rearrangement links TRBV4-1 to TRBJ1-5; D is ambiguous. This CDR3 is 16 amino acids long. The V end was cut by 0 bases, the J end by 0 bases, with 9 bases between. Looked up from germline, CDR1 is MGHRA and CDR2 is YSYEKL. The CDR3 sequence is CASSQESGISNQPQHF. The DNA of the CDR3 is TGCGCCAGCAGCCAAGAATCCGGGATTAGCAATCAGCCCCAGCATTTT.

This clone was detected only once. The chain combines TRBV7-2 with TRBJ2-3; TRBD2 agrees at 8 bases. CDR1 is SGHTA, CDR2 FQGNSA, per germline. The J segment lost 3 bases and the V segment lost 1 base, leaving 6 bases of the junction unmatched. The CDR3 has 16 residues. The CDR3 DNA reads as TGTGCCAGCAGCTTAGGTTCTAGCGGGTTGACAGATACGCAGTATTTT. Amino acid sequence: CASSLGSSGLTDTQYF.

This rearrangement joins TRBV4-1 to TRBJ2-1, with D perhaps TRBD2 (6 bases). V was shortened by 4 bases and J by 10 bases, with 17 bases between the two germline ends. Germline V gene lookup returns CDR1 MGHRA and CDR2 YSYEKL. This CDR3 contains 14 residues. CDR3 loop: CASSPQGLSREQFF. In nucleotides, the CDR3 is TGCGCCAGCAGCCCCCAGGGACTTTCCCGCGAGCAGTTCTTC.

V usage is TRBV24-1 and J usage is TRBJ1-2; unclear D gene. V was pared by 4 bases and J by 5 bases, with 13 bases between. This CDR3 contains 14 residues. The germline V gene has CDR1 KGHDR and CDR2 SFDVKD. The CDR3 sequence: CATSERERSYGYTF. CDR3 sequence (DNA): TGTGCCACCAGTGAGCGGGAGAGGTCTTATGGCTACACCTTC.

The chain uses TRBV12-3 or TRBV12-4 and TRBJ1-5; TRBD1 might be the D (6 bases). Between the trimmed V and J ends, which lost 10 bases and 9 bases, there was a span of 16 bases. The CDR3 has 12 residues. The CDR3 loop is CATKGDYGPQHF. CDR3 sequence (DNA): TGTGCCACCAAGGGGGATTACGGGCCCCAGCATTTT.

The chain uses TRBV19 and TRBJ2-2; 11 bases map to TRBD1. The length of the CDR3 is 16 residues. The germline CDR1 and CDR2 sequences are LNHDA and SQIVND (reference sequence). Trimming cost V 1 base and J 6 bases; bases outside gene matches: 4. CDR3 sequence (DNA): TGTGCCAGTAGTATAGCCGGGACAGGGGGAGCCGGGGAGCTGTTTTTT. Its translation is CASSIAGTGGAGELFF.

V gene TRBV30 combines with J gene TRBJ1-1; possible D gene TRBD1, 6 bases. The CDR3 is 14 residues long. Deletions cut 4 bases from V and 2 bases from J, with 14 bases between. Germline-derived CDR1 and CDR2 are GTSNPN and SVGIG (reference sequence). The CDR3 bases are TGTGCCTGGAAACACTTGGACAGCAACACTGAAGCTTTCTTT. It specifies CAWKHLDSNTEAFF. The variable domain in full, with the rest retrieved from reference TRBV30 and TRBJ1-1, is SQTIHQWPATLVQPVGSPLSLECTVEGTSNPNLYWYRQAAGRGLQLLFYSVGIGQISSEVPQNLSASRPQDRQFILSSKKLLLSDSGFYLCAWKHLDSNTEAFFGQGTRLTVV.

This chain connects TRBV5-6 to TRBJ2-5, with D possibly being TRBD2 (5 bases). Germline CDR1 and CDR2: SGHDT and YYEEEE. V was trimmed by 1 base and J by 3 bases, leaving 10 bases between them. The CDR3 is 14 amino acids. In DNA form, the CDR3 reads TGTGCCAGCAGCTTGTTGGCAGCGGAAGAGACCCAGTACTTC. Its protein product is CASSLLAAEETQYF.

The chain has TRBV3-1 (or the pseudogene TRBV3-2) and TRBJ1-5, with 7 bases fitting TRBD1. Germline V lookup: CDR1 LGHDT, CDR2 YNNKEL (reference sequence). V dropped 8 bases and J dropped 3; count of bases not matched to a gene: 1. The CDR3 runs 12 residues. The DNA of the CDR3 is TGTGCCAGCGGACAGGTCAATCAGCCCCAGCATTTT. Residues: CASGQVNQPQHF.

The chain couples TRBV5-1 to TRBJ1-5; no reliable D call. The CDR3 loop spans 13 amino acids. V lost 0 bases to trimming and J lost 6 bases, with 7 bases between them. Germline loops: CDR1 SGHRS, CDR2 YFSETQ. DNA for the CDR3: TGCGCCAGCAGCTTGGAATCGGGTCAGCCCCAGCATTTT. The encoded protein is CASSLESGQPQHF.

This chain's CDR3 is CASSPRGNSPLHF. The CDR3 bases are TGTGCCAGCAGCCCACGAGGGAATTCACCCCTCCACTTT. V usage is TRBV14 and J usage is TRBJ1-6; D uncertain. Looked up from germline, CDR1 is SGHDN and CDR2 is FVKESK. The V and J ends lost 4 bases and 7 bases respectively, with 8 bases between them. CDR3 length: 13 amino acids.

This CDR3 is CASRDQGNQPQHF. The CDR3 nucleotides are TGTGCCAGCAGAGACCAGGGGAATCAGCCCCAGCATTTT. This sequence joins TRBV2 and TRBJ1-5, with a weak D call TRBD1 (6 bases). The V and J ends lost 6 bases and 4 bases respectively, with 10 bases between them. The CDR3 is 13 amino acids. Germline V CDR1 and CDR2: SNHLY, FYNNEI.